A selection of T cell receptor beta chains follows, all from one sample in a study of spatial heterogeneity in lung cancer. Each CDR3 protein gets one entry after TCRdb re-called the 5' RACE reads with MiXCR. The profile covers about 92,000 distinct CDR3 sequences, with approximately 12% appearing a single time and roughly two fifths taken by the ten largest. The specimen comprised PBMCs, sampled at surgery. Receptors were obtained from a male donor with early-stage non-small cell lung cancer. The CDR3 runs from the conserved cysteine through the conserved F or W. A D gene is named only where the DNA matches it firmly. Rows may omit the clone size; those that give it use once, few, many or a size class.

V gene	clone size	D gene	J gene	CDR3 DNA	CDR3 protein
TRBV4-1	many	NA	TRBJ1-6	TGCGCCAGCAGCCAAAACCGGTCACCCCTCCACTTT	CASSQNRSPLHF
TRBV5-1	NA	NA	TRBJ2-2	TGCGCCAGCAGCTTGGTGGGGACGGGCACCGGGGAGCTGTTTTTT	CASSLVGTGTGELFF
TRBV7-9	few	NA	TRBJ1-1	TGTGCCAGCAGCCTTCCGGGGGTTACTGAAGCTTTCTTT	CASSLPGVTEAFF
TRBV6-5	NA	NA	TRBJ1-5	TGTGCCAGTTATCAGCCCCAGCATTTT	CASYQPQHF
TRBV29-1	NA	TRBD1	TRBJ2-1	TGCAGCGTTGAAGTTACAGGGGCGAATGAGCAGTTCTTC	CSVEVTGANEQFF
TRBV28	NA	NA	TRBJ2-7	TGTGCCAGCAGTTTTGCCGGGAGCTCCTACGAGCAGTACTTC	CASSFAGSSYEQYF
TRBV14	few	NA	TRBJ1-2	TGTGCCAGCAGCCAAGTGGATTGGCGGGGTGGCTACACCTTC	CASSQVDWRGGYTF
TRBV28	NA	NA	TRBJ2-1	TGTGCCAGTAGTCCCCCCGGGACAAGGTGGTATGAGCAGTTCTTC	CASSPPGTRWYEQFF
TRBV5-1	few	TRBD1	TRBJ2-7	TGCGCCAGCAGCTGGTGGTCCCCCGGGACAGGGAAGGCCGAGCAGTACTTC	CASSWWSPGTGKAEQYF
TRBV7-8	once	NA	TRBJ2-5	TGTGCCAGCAGCTTGGAAGGGTGGGGGACCCAGTACTTC	CASSLEGWGTQYF
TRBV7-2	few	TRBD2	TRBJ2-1	TGTGCCAGCAGCTTACGGCCCGCTAGCGGCTACAATGAGCAGTTCTTC	CASSLRPASGYNEQFF
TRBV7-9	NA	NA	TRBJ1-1	TGTGCCAGCAGCTTAGTAGGGGGGAAGAACACTGAAGCTTTCTTT	CASSLVGGKNTEAFF
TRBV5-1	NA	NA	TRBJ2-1	TGCGCCAGCAGCCAGGAGGGGGGCGCTTACAATGAGCAGTTCTTC	CASSQEGGAYNEQFF
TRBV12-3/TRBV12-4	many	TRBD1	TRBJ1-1	TGTGCCAGCAGCCAAGTGACAGGGACCACTGAAGCTTTCTTT	CASSQVTGTTEAFF
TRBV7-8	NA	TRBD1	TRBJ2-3	TGTGCCAGCAGCCTCCGGACAGGGCTGGGCACAGATACGCAGTATTTT	CASSLRTGLGTDTQYF
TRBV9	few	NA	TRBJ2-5	TGTGCCAGCAGCGAGACCAGCGTGAGAGAGACCCAGTACTTC	CASSETSVRETQYF
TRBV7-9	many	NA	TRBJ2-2	TGTGCCAGCAGCTTAGCCCAGATGAACACCGGGGAGCTGTTTTTT	CASSLAQMNTGELFF
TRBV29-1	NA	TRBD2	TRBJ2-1	TGCAGCACCAGACGGGGGGACTCCTACAATGAGCAGTTCTTC	CSTRRGDSYNEQFF
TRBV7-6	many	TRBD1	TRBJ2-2	TGTGCCAGCAGCCCCCGCGCAGGGGGCACCGGGGAGCTGTTTTTT	CASSPRAGGTGELFF
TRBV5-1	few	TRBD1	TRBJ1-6	TGCGCCAGCAGCACCTCACACCGAGGACAGGGTAATTCACCCCTCCACTTT	CASSTSHRGQGNSPLHF
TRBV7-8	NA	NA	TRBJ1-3	TGTGCCAGCAGGAACGACGGAACCTCTGGAAACACCATATATTTT	CASRNDGTSGNTIYF
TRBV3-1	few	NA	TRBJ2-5	TGTGCCAGCATCCGGCGGAGGGGGGCAGAGACCCAGTACTTC	CASIRRRGAETQYF
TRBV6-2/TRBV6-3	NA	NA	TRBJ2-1	TGTGCCAGCAGTACCCCAATTAAGTATGGAAAGTTCTTC	CASSTPIKYGKFF
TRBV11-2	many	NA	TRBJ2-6	TGTGCCAGCAGCCGTGAGCGCGTTAGAGCCAACGTCCTGACTTTC	CASSRERVRANVLTF
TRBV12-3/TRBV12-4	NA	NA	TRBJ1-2	TGTGCCAGCAGTTTCGTCGTAGGCGGATATGGCTACACCTTC	CASSFVVGGYGYTF
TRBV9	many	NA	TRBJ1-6	TGTGCCAGCAGCACACAGCCGAATTCACCCCTCCACTTT	CASSTQPNSPLHF
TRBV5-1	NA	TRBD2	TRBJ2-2	TGCGCCAGCAGCTTGGAGTCTCCGGGACTATCGAACACCGGGGAGCTGTTTTTT	CASSLESPGLSNTGELFF
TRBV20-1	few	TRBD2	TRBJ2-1	TGCAGTGCTAGAGGGACTAGCGGGAGTAGGTATGAGCAGTTCTTC	CSARGTSGSRYEQFF
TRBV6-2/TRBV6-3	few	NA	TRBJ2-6	TGTGCCAGCAGTCCGGGTATGTTTTCTGGGGCCAACGTCCTGACTTTC	CASSPGMFSGANVLTF
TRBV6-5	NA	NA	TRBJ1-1	TGTGCCAGCAGCTACTCCCGGGATCTGAACACTGAAGCTTTCTTT	CASSYSRDLNTEAFF
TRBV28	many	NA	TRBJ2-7	TGTGCCAGCAGTTTGGCGGGTGCCCGATACTACGAGCAGTACTTC	CASSLAGARYYEQYF
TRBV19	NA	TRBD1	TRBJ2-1	TGTGCCAGTAGGAGGGGACAGAGCTCCTACAATGAGCAGTTCTTC	CASRRGQSSYNEQFF
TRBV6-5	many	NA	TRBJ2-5	TGTGCCAGCAGTTACCAAACAGGCTCCGGGGGAGAGACCCAGTACTTC	CASSYQTGSGGETQYF
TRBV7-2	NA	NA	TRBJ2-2	TGTGCCAGCAAGATCCTAGCGACCAACACCGGGGAGCTGTTTTTT	CASKILATNTGELFF
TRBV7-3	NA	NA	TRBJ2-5	TGTGCCAGCAGCTCACAGGGATACCAAGAGACCCAGTACTTC	CASSSQGYQETQYF
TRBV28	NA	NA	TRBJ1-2	TGTGCCAGCTCCCCCGGCGTGGGCTACACCTTC	CASSPGVGYTF
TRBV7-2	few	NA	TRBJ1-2	TGTGCCAGCAGCTTAGCGCGTAGACAAACCTATGGCTACACCTTC	CASSLARRQTYGYTF
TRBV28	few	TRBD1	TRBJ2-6	TGTGCCAGCAGGACAGGGGGAAACTCTGGGGCCAACGTCCTGACTTTC	CASRTGGNSGANVLTF
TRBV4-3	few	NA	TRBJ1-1	TGCGCCAGCAGCCAAGACGGCAGTCTTTCTGAAGCTTTCTTT	CASSQDGSLSEAFF
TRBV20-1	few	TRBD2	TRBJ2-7	TGCAGTGCTAGAGAACCTAGCGGGAGATATTACGAGCAGTACTTC	CSAREPSGRYYEQYF
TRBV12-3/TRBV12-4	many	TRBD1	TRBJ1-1	TGTGCCAGCAGCGCCCCCGGACAGGGGTCAGGGTACACTGAAGCTTTCTTT	CASSAPGQGSGYTEAFF
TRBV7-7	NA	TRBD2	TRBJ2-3	TGTGCTAGCAGCCTGGGACTACCCCCGGATACGCAGTATTTT	CASSLGLPPDTQYF
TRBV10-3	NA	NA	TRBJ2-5	TGTGCCATCAGTGAGTCGACAGCTCTAGAGACCCAGTACTTC	CAISESTALETQYF
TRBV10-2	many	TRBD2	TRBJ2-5	TGCGCCAGCGGCTTACCACTAGCGGGGGGAGAGACCCAGTACTTC	CASGLPLAGGETQYF
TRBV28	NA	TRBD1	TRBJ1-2	TGTGCCAGCAGCTCGGGACAGGGGGAGGCCTATGGCTACACCTTC	CASSSGQGEAYGYTF
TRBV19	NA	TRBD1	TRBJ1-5	TGTGCCAGTAGTAATCCCGACAGGGCTGGCAATCAGCCCCAGCATTTT	CASSNPDRAGNQPQHF
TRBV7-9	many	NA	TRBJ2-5	TGTGCCAGCAGCGCCCCCTGGGTTGAGACCCAGTACTTC	CASSAPWVETQYF
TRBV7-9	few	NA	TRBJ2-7	TGTGCCAGCAGCACGACAGGTTTACCCTACGAGCAGTACTTC	CASSTTGLPYEQYF
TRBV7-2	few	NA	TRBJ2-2	TGTGCCAGCAGCTTAGCGCCCTGGGACACCGGGGAGCTGTTTTTT	CASSLAPWDTGELFF
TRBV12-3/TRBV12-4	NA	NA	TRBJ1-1	TGTGCCAGCAGTTTCGCTGAAATTGAAGCTTTCTTT	CASSFAEIEAFF
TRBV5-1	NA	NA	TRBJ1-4	TGCGCCAGCAGGTCGGGAGAATATGAAAAACTGTTTTTT	CASRSGEYEKLFF
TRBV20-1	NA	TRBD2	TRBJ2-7	TGCAGTGCTCTTAGACTAGCGCCCTACGAGCAGTACTTC	CSALRLAPYEQYF
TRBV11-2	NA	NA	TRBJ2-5	TGTGCCAGCAGAGGTGCTGGAGGAGAGACCCAGTACTTC	CASRGAGGETQYF
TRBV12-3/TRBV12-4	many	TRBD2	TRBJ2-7	TGTGCCAGCGCCTGGGGGGGCTACGAGCAGTACTTC	CASAWGGYEQYF
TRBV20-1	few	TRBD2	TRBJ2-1	TGCAGTGCTCAGAATAGCGGGGGGGATGATGAGCAGTTCTTC	CSAQNSGGDDEQFF
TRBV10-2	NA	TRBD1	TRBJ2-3	TGCGCCAGCAGGGGGACAGACAGCACAGATACGCAGTATTTT	CASRGTDSTDTQYF
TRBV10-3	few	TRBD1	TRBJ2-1	TGTGCCATCAGTGAGTCGACAGGGGGAAGGTCGTACAATGAGCAGTTCTTC	CAISESTGGRSYNEQFF
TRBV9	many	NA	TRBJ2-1	TGTGCCAGCAGCATACGGTCCGGGACGGACAATGAGCAGTTCTTC	CASSIRSGTDNEQFF
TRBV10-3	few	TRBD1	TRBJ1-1	TGTGCCATCAGTGAGTCTGAGGGGGCAGGGAACACTGAAGCTTTCTTT	CAISESEGAGNTEAFF